What follows are 11 T cell receptor beta chains derived from one specimen sequenced in a study of blood T cells in healthy people across ages. A second PCR, run for roughly 6 to 11 cycles, used a sample-barcoded 5' primer plus a J-beta primer mix. One entry per CDR3 protein, called by TCRdb with MiXCR from the 5' RACE reads. This table holds about 1.5 million distinct CDR3 sequences, approximately 39% found once. Sequenced input: blood. These TCRs come from a woman younger than 30 in good health.

The chain couples TRBV6-2 or TRBV6-3 to TRBJ1-6; perhaps TRBD1 as D (6 bases). V was shortened by 6 bases and J by 5 bases, with 14 bases between the two germline ends. The length of the CDR3 is 15 residues. In germline, CDR1 is MNHEY, CDR2 SVGEGT. DNA for the CDR3: TGTGCCAGCAGGAACCGGGACACGGATAATTCACCCCTCCACTTT. Translating gives CASRNRDTDNSPLHF.

The chain has TRBV5-5 and TRBJ2-7, with D possibly matching TRBD1 (7 bases). Germline V gene sequence: CDR1 SGHKS, CDR2 YYEKEE (reference sequence). The V end was cut by 0 bases, the J end by 2 bases, with 15 bases between. The CDR3 runs to 16 residues. CDR3 sequence reads: CASSLGGGTATYEQYF. The CDR3 coding sequence is TGTGCCAGCAGCTTGGGTGGGGGGACAGCAACCTACGAGCAGTACTTC. Full variable domain (rest looked up from reference TRBV5-5 and TRBJ2-7): DAGVTQSPTHLIKTRGQQVTLRCSPISGHKSVSWYQQVLGQGPQFIFQYYEKEERGRGNFPDRFSARQFPNYSSELNVNALLLGDSALYLCASSLGGGTATYEQYFGPGTRLTVT.

Only a few counts were recorded for this clonotype. This CDR3 reads CASSYSRKLAGLADTQYF. The DNA of the CDR3 is TGTGCCAGCAGTTACTCGAGAAAATTGGCGGGACTTGCAGATACGCAGTATTTT. This rearrangement joins TRBV6-2 or TRBV6-3 to TRBJ2-3, with a tentative D call TRBD2 (6 bases). The V end lost 0 bases, the J end lost 4 bases, and 20 bases lay between the germline ends. The CDR3 loop spans 18 amino acids. Looked up from germline, CDR1 is MNHEY and CDR2 is SVGEGT.

This sequence joins TRBV4-2 and TRBJ1-2, with TRBD1 as a possible D gene (5 bases). Germline CDR1 is LGHNA and CDR2 is YNFKEQ. With 1 base removed from V and 0 bases from J, the gap between germline ends came to 9 bases. The CDR3 is 15 residues long. The CDR3 nucleotides read TGTGCCAGCAGCCAAGGGGGGACCACTAACTATGGCTACACCTTC. Amino acids: CASSQGGTTNYGYTF.

This clonotype came up a few times. The rearrangement links TRBV7-2 to TRBJ1-2; a weak D match, TRBD1 (5 bases). The CDR3 sequence is 14 residues long. The V gene lost 5 bases and the J gene lost 8 bases, with 18 bases spanning the gap. CDR1 SGHTA and CDR2 FQGNSA come from the germline V gene. The CDR3 is CASSIPGAPRGYTF. The CDR3 DNA is TGTGCCAGCAGCATCCCCGGGGCTCCACGGGGCTACACCTTC. The variable domain in full, completed from reference TRBV7-2 and TRBJ1-2, reads GAGVSQSPSNKVTEKGKDVELRCDPISGHTALYWYRQSLGQGLEFLIYFQGNSAPDKSGLPSDRFSAERTGGSVSTLTIQRTQQEDSAVYLCASSIPGAPRGYTFGSGTRLTVV.

Details on this clonotype: The junction shows a germline mismatch at one end, possibly a read error. V usage is TRBV9 and J usage is TRBJ2-2, with TRBD1 matching over 8 bases. This CDR3 comprises 15 residues. The germline gives CDR1 SGDLS, CDR2 YYNGEE. CDR3 nucleotides: TGTGCCACCAGCGTAGCTCAGGGGGCGACCGGGGAGCTGTTTTTT. It yields the protein CATSVAQGATGELFF.

This clonotype showed up just a few times. This chain links TRBV12-3 or TRBV12-4 with TRBJ1-1, with no clear D. The CDR3 spans 12 residues. The V gene lost 10 bases and the J gene lost 1 base, with 10 bases spanning the gap. In DNA, the CDR3 is TGTGCCACCAGAGAGGGGAACACTGAAGCTTTCTTT. This sequence encodes CATREGNTEAFF.

This clonotype was counted only a few times. The chain joins TRBV29-1 to TRBJ2-7; tentatively, D is TRBD1 (6 bases). CDR1 and CDR2 from the germline V gene are SQVTM and ANQGSEA. The CDR3 length is 13 residues. Trimming removed 5 bases from V and 0 bases from J, with 11 bases in between. The DNA of the CDR3 is TGCAGCGTTAACAGGGACGACTCCTACGAGCAGTACTTC. This gives the protein CSVNRDDSYEQYF.

This clonotype was observed a handful of times. This chain uses TRBV12-3 or TRBV12-4 with TRBJ2-1; perhaps TRBD1 as D (6 bases). V was pared by 3 bases and J by 8 bases, with 11 bases between. This CDR3 comprises 13 residues. The CDR3 nucleotides are TGTGCCAGCAGTTTCGGGGACATTTATGAGCAGTTCTTC. Translated, it gives CASSFGDIYEQFF.

The rearrangement uses TRBV5-1 and TRBJ2-1; perhaps TRBD2 as D (6 bases). Trimming cost V 4 bases and J 4 bases, with 18 bases left between them. Germline V CDR1 and CDR2: SGHRS, YFSETQ. The CDR3 runs to 16 residues. The CDR3 protein is CASSLRGGFQYNEQFF. The CDR3 DNA reads TGCGCCAGCAGCCTCCGCGGAGGGTTTCAATACAATGAGCAGTTCTTC. The full variable domain, completed using reference TRBV5-1 and TRBJ2-1, is KAGVTQTPRYLIKTRGQQVTLSCSPISGHRSVSWYQQTPGQGLQFLFEYFSETQRNKGNFPGRFSGRQFSNSRSEMNVSTLELGDSALYLCASSLRGGFQYNEQFFGPGTRLTVL.

This clonotype came up a few times. The V call is TRBV5-1, the J call TRBJ1-1; D perhaps matches TRBD1 (5 bases). Trimming took 5 bases from V and 2 from J, leaving 10 bases between them. Per germline, CDR1 SGHRS and CDR2 YFSETQ. The CDR3 extends over 13 amino acids. CDR3: CASREDTNTEAFF. Here the CDR3 DNA reads TGCGCCAGCAGGGAGGACACTAACACTGAAGCTTTCTTT.